This record looks at one T cell receptor (beta chain) sequence and its context. The CDR3 is made up of 13 amino acids. Germline V gives CDR1 SGHDT, CDR2 YYEEEE. V was clipped by 0 bases and J by 10 bases, with 10 bases between them. The sample belongs to a study of blood T cell repertoires in COVID-19. About the study: T cells, B-cell-depleted T cells, or PBMCs provided the cDNA or gDNA that served as material.

Repertoires were generated with immunoSEQ multiplex PCR, while TCRdb's copy carries only in-frame clones and drops some. Of 120,000 or so clones listed, 85% to 90% were seen once; the top ten hold 1.5% to 1.7%. The clonotype originates from a human donor in a cohort sampled during active COVID-19. The chain has TRBV5-6 and TRBJ2-2, with D tentatively TRBD2 (6 bases). Input material: peripheral blood. The CDR3: CASSLAGGVELFF. CDR3 DNA sequence: TGTGCCAGCAGCTTGGCCGGGGGTGTGGAGCTGTTTTTT.